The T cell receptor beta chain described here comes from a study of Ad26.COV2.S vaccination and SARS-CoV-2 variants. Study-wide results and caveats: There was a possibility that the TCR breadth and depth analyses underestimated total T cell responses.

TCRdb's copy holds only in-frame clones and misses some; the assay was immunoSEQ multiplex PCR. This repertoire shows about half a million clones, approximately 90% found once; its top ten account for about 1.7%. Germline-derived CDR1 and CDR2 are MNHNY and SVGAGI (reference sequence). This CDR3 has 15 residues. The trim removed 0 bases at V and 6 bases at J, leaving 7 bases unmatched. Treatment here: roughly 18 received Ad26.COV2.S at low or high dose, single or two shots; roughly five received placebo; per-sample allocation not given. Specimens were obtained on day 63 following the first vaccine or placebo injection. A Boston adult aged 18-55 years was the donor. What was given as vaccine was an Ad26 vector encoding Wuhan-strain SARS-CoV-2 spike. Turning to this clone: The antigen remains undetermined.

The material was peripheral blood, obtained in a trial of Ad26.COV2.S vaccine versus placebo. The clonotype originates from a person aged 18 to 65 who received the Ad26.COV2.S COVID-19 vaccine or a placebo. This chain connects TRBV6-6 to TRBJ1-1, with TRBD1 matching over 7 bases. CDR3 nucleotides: TGTGCCAGCAGTTACTCGAAGGGGGCGGTGGCTGAAGCTTTCTTT. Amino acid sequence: CASSYSKGAVAEAFF.